This entry describes one T cell receptor (beta chain). Generated by immunoSEQ multiplex PCR, the TCRdb table keeps only in-frame clones and is missing some. The table lists around 11,000 clones, approximately 89% of them singletons. This sample was included in a study of tumor T cells in aggressive B-cell lymphoma. The CDR3 is 13 amino acids. Trimming at V came to 7 bases and at J to 1 base, leaving 5 bases not matched to a gene. CDR1 and CDR2 from the germline V gene are GTSNPN and SVGIG (reference sequence). V gene TRBV30 combines with J gene TRBJ2-7; 9 bases line up with TRBD1. Sequenced material: tumor tissue. The source of this sequence is an adult with diffuse large B cell lymphoma. CDR3 loop: CAYATGGSYEQYF. The DNA for the CDR3 is TGTGCCTATGCGACAGGGGGTTCCTACGAGCAGTACTTC.